This T cell receptor beta chain was sequenced during a study of radiation and T cells in renal cell carcinoma (dated by TCRdb to the early 2020s). Looking at the study overall: Samples came from a clinical trial, in which primary renal cell carcinomas received 15 Gy stereotactic body radiation therapy followed by nephrectomy 4 weeks later. In total, 53 samples underwent TCR beta sequencing: 25 or so tumors plus 27 peripheral blood samples. A total of roughly 4 million unique CDR3 nucleotide sequences, encoding 2,500,000 or so unique CDR3 amino acid sequences, were found across all 50 or so samples.

In the case of this clone: Its recognized antigen is unknown. No clone much larger than this one lies a single base away; base qualities are absent.

The sample's time point label, in plain terms: baseline pretreatment blood. The treatment or condition label, as the study defines it: 15 Gy SBRT to primary tumor, nephrectomy 4 weeks later. Serial peripheral blood from radiation-treated patients was sampled at baseline, 2 weeks and 4 weeks after SBRT to track tumor-enriched clonotypes. Every patient had renal cell carcinoma of clear cell pathology. The QIAamp DNA Blood Mini Kit (Qiagen) was used to prepare genomic DNA for TCR sequencing. The analyses included only samples that passed all quality control checks. General study outcomes and caveats: Because pretreatment tumor biopsies were not available, the study could not determine whether clonotypes were already present within the tumor at baseline. Changes in the blood repertoire were not tracked past 4 weeks after treatment. An increase in top tumor clonotypes in blood was observed from baseline to 2 weeks post-radiation, followed by contraction by 4 weeks, which was taken to suggest transient expansion of tumor-resident clones. Because the trial had a single-armed design, the trial could not examine how radiation dose or scheduling affected the TCR repertoire.

TCR beta libraries were generated from genomic DNA with the immunoSEQ kit, following the manufacturer's recommendations. To prepare the libraries, a first multiplex PCR with proprietary primers was run, followed by a second PCR that added unique barcodes, and a bead cleanup was done after each round. Each sample batch included a kit-provided positive control reaction and a negative control reaction. The final libraries were assessed on an Agilent 4200 TapeStation D1000 ScreenTape, pooled by volume, and quantified by qPCR. Sequencing was performed on an Illumina NextSeq500 using a MidOutput 150-cycle cartridge, with 156 Read1 cycles, 15 Index1 cycles, and the kit custom primers. The pooled library was loaded at roughly 1 pM with roughly 19% PhiX control spiked in. In the original analysis: Vendor-processed data were analyzed in R, and a clonotype was defined as all T cells sharing the same CDR3 nucleotide sequence. For clone abundance analyses, frequencies were normalized to the 10,000 most abundant clones per sample. Public T cell clones, which averaged fewer than five per sample, were excluded before analysis. Tumor-enriched clonotypes and baseline blood-enriched clonotypes were defined as those with an abundance difference of at least 32-fold between compartments. A beta-binomial differential abundance model was applied to find clonotypes that expanded or contracted between blood time points. Similarity between tumor and blood repertoires was quantified using the Baroni-Urbani and Buser coefficient, and groups were compared with two-tailed Wilcoxon tests in R. In its TCRdb copy, this immuneACCESS table keeps in-frame sequences only and misses some clones. Where compared with another copy, unresolved V genes explain less than half of these, and the others have no known cause. That table is the source of V, J and clone size, and D and trimming were worked out from the DNA. This sample has approximately 120,000 clones in its table, and roughly 80% of those were observed once. The ten biggest clones cover around 3% of the sample.

The CDR1 and CDR2 encoded by the germline V gene are SGHRS and YFSETQ. From cysteine to phenylalanine, the CDR3 is 13 amino acids long. The CDR3 DNA has 39 bases and is translated from base 1. A distance of 11 bases separates the germline ends of V and J, which lose 7 bases and 1 base respectively. This specimen was blood, taken from a patient whose treatment included radiotherapy and nephrectomy. This TCR came from a woman aged 55-75 years with renal cell carcinoma. The chain is encoded by TRBV5-1 joined to TRBJ1-1; tentative D gene TRBD1, with 6 bases matching. The sequenced DNA is TGCGCCAGCGGCCGACAGGAGAACACTGAAGCTTTCTTT. The resulting protein is CASGRQENTEAFF.